This T cell receptor (beta chain) was documented in a study of blood T cell repertoires in COVID-19. Study details: Some COVID-19 samples were acute and others convalescent; all came from the United States, Italy and Spain. T cells, B-cell-depleted T cells, or PBMCs provided the cDNA or gDNA that served as material.

The CDR3 extends over 16 amino acids. Germline CDR1 LGHDT, CDR2 YNNKEL (reference sequence). The V and J ends lost 3 bases and 6 bases, in that order; junction bases with no gene match: 10. The study recruited people aged 18 to 89 years across 20 to 30 US areas. The assay was immunoSEQ multiplex PCR, and TCRdb's table has in-frame clones only and misses some. Of approximately 300,000 clones listed, over 75% are singletons. The clonotype was recovered from a woman aged 25 to 39 who had recovered from COVID-19. The chain recombines TRBV3-1 (or the pseudogene TRBV3-2) with TRBJ2-3, with 9 positions matching TRBD2. The specimen was PBMCs or T cells enriched from blood (not recorded which). The CDR3 DNA reads as TGTGCCAGCAGCCAGGTAAGGCGGGGGGGGAATGATACGCAGTATTTT. Translating it yields CASSQVRRGGNDTQYF.